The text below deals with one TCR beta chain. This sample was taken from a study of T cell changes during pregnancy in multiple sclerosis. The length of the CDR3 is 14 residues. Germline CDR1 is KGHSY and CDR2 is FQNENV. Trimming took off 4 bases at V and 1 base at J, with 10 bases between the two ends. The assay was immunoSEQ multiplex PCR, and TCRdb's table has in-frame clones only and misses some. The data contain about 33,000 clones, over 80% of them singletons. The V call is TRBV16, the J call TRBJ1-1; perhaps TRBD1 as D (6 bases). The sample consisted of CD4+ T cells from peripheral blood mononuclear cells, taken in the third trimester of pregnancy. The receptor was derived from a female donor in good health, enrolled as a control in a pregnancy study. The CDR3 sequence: CASSRDIKNTEAFF. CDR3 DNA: TGTGCCAGCAGCCGGGACATCAAGAACACTGAAGCTTTCTTT.